This TCR beta chain was retrieved from a study of control samples from healthy donors and cancer patients. In germline, CDR1 is MDHEN, CDR2 SYDVKM. The CDR3 length is 17 residues. V gave up 6 bases and J gave up 7 bases; unmatched junction bases: 14. Clones were read by immunoSEQ multiplex PCR, and TCRdb kept only the in-frame ones, dropping some. The sample records about 47,000 clones, 80% being singletons. The TCR originated in a man between 65 and 85 years old in good health. This chain links TRBV28 with TRBJ2-7, with 14 positions matching TRBD2. Material for sequencing was blood. The CDR3 spells CASSRRGTSGSPWEQYF. The DNA of the CDR3 is TGTGCCAGCAGCCGAAGGGGGACTAGCGGGAGCCCTTGGGAGCAGTACTTC.